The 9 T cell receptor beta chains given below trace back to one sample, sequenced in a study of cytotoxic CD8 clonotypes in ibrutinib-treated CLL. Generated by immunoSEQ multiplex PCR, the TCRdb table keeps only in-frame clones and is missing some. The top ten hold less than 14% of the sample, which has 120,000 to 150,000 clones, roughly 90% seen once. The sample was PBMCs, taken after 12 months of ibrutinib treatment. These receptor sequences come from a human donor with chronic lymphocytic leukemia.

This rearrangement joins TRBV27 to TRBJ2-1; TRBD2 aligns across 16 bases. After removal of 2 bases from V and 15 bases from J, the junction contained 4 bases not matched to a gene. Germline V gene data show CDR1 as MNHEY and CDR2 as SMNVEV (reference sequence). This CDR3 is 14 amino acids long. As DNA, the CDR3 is TGTGCCAGCAGTTTAGGGACTAGCGGGAGGGACCGGTTCTTC. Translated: CASSLGTSGRDRFF.

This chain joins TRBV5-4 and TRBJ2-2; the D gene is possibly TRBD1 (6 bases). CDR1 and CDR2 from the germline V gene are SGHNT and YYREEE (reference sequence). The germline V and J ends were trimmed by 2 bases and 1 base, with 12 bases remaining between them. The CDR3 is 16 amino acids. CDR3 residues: CASSLPQGLNTGELFF. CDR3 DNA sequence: TGTGCCAGCAGCTTACCCCAGGGGTTGAACACCGGGGAGCTGTTTTTT.

Here the CDR3 DNA reads TGTGCCAGCAGTCTCCGTGGGGGAGAGACCCAGTACTTC. It specifies CASSLRGGETQYF. The chain couples TRBV2 to TRBJ2-5; D is possibly TRBD1 or TRBD2 (5 bases each). Germline CDR1 SNHLY, CDR2 FYNNEI. The V and J ends lost 5 bases and 4 bases respectively, with 11 bases between them. The CDR3 runs to 13 residues.

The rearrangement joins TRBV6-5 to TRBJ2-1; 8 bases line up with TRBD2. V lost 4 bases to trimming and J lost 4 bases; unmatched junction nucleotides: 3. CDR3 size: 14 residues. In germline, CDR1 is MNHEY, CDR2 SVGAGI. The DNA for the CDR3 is TGTGCCAGCAGTTCAAGCGGGAGATACAATGAGCAGTTCTTC. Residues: CASSSSGRYNEQFF.

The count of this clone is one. CDR3 residues: CASSLAGGPVVNEQFF. The CDR3 DNA sequence: TGTGCCAGCAGTTTGGCGGGAGGGCCGGTTGTCAATGAGCAGTTCTTC. The chain employs TRBV27 and TRBJ2-1, with 9 bases lining up with TRBD2. With 3 bases clipped from V and 6 bases from J, the junction kept 9 bases outside the gene matches. The CDR3 is 16 amino acids. Germline CDR1 is MNHEY and CDR2 is SMNVEV (reference sequence).

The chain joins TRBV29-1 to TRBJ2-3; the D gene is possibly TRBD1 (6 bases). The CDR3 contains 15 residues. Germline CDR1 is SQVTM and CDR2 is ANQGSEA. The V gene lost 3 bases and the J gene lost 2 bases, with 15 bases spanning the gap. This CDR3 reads CSVDSGRGPTDTQYF. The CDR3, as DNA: TGCAGCGTTGATTCTGGCAGGGGCCCCACAGATACGCAGTATTTT.

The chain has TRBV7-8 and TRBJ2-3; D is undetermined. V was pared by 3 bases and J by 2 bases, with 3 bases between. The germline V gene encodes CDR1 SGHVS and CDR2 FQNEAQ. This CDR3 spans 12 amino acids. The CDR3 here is CASSFITDTQYF. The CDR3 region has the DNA TGTGCCAGCAGCTTCATCACAGATACGCAGTATTTT.

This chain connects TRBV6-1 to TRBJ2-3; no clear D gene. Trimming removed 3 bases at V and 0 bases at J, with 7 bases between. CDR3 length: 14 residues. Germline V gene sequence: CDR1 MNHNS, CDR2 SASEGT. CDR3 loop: CASSDAPSTDTQYF. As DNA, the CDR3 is TGTGCCAGCAGTGACGCCCCGAGCACAGATACGCAGTATTTT.

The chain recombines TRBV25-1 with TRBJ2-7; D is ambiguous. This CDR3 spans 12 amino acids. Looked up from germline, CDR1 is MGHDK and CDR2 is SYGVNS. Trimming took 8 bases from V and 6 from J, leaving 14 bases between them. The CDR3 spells CASGSQAREQYF. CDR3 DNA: TGTGCCAGCGGGTCGCAAGCTCGCGAGCAGTACTTC.